This TCR beta chain was obtained from a study of tumor-infiltrating lymphocytes in primary liver carcinoma. In the study overall: There were roughly 3.5 to 8 million productive TCRbeta reads per sample, a yield similar across tissue types.

Researchers generated TCR beta cDNA from around 0.55 ug of total RNA, relying on a constant-region primer. Construction of TCR beta libraries relied on three successive nested multiplex PCR rounds employing slightly modified ARM-PCR. Using its own MiXCR run on the multiplex PCR reads, TCRdb lists one record per CDR3 protein. The data hold some 320,000 distinct CDR3 sequences, with about 62% observed a single time. Study-level points and caveats: The difference in top-250-clone fraction between tumors and blood was significant, favoring tumors (p = 0.039).

The blood RNA (from unsorted whole blood) was obtained, and germline DNA was also extracted. This clonotype occurred a few times. The antigen is unknown. A much larger clone lies one base from this, so it may be a read error. The source material was peripheral blood. This TCR derives from a middle-aged man with primary liver carcinoma and hepatitis B virus infection.

The CDR3 loop is CSVGEGSGGHEQYF. The CDR3 coding sequence is TGCAGCGTTGGAGAGGGGTCGGGAGGCCACGAGCAGTACTTC. This chain joins TRBV29-1 and TRBJ2-7, with 7 bases lining up with TRBD2. Looked up from germline, CDR1 is SQVTM and CDR2 is ANQGSEA. V was clipped by 4 bases and J by 5 bases; unmatched bases: 11. The CDR3 totals 14 residues.